This T cell receptor (beta chain) was identified during a study of response to subunit inactivated influenza vaccine. One entry per CDR3 protein results from TCRdb running MiXCR on the RT-PCR reads. The sample has 170,000 or so distinct CDR3 sequences, around 10% seen once. This clonotype was seen a few times. The sequence came from a man aged 45-69 years who received an inactivated influenza vaccine. The material sequenced was CD8+ T cells sorted from PBMCs, taken 23 to 25 months after vaccination.

In nucleotides, the CDR3 is TGCGCCAGCAGCCAAGACGGACTAGCGGGAGCCGGGGAGCAGTACTTC. The encoded protein is CASSQDGLAGAGEQYF. This chain uses TRBV4-3 with TRBJ2-7, with TRBD2 identical over 13 bases. The CDR3 runs 16 residues. CDR1 and CDR2 from the germline V gene are LGHNA and YSLEER. The J segment lost 7 bases and the V segment lost 0 bases, leaving 6 bases of the junction unmatched.